One sample yielded the 28 T cell receptor beta chains listed below, sequenced in a study of T cells after yellow fever vaccination. TCRdb re-called the 5' RACE reads through MiXCR, storing one row per CDR3 protein. The sample contains some 26,000 distinct CDR3 sequences, 3% to 4% of which appear only once. This specimen was PBMCs, either bulk or a sorted T-cell subset (CD4+, CD8+, memory, or dextramer-sorted; not recorded which), taken about 41 days after the first yellow fever vaccination. The receptor set was obtained from a man between 18 and 29 years old who received the YFV17D yellow fever vaccine.

This clonotype was counted ten times or more. The chain couples TRBV27 to TRBJ2-7; TRBD2 matches 8 bases. With V trimmed by 5 bases and J by 1 base, 10 bases remained unmatched. The CDR3 consists of 16 residues. The V gene's germline CDR1 is MNHEY and CDR2 SMNVEV (reference sequence). In nucleotides, the CDR3 is TGTGCCAGCAGTCCGTTCGGGGGGGCCTCGTCCTACGAGCAGTACGTC. Translation gives CASSPFGGASSYEQYV.

The table lists this clonotype with many counts. The chain carries TRBV4-3 and TRBJ2-5; TRBD2 matches 8 bases. CDR1 is LGHNA, CDR2 YSLEER, per germline. The CDR3 runs to 17 residues. Trimming took 3 bases from V and 4 from J; bases not matched to a gene: 13. The CDR3: CASSHYTSGHDGETQYF. DNA of the CDR3: TGCGCCAGCAGCCATTACACTAGCGGCCATGACGGAGAGACCCAGTACTTC.

This clonotype was observed many times. V usage is TRBV3-1 and J usage is TRBJ2-7, with no clear D. The CDR3 has 13 residues. Trimming removed 0 bases at V and 3 bases at J, with 6 bases between. Germline V gene data show CDR1 as LGHDT and CDR2 as YNNKEL (reference sequence). The CDR3 spells CASSQDGDYEQYV. The CDR3 nucleotides read TGTGCCAGCAGCCAAGACGGAGACTACGAGCAGTACGTC.

There are many counts of this clonotype. In DNA, the CDR3 is TGTGCCAGCAGCGTCGGATCTAACTATGGCTACACCTTC. Its translation is CASSVGSNYGYTF. The V and J genes are TRBV7-9 and TRBJ1-2, with unresolved D. Germline V gives CDR1 SEHNR, CDR2 FQNEAQ (reference sequence). Between the trimmed V and J ends, which lost 5 bases and 0 bases, there was a span of 7 bases. This CDR3 region has 13 residues.

This clonotype showed up just a few times. This sequence joins TRBV29-1 and TRBJ1-4, with a weak D call TRBD1 (6 bases). This CDR3 is 13 amino acids long. The germline gives CDR1 SQVTM, CDR2 ANQGSEA. V dropped 4 bases and J dropped 5 bases, with 11 bases sitting between them. The CDR3 coding sequence is TGCAGCGTTGGGGCAGGGGACAATGAAAAACTGTTTTTT. This translates into CSVGAGDNEKLFF.

This clonotype was detected ten times or more. This chain links TRBV4-1 with TRBJ1-5, with 9 bases fitting TRBD1. The germline gives CDR1 MGHRA, CDR2 YSYEKL. This CDR3 spans 15 amino acids. The junction had 9 bases not matched to a gene; V was cut back by 8 bases and J by 4 bases. CDR3 coding DNA: TGCGCCAGCGCGGGTGGGGACAGGGATAATCAGCCCCAGCATTTT. Encoded protein: CASAGGDRDNQPQHF.

This clonotype was detected many times. The genes are TRBV28 and TRBJ2-2; TRBD1 agrees at 7 bases. J gave up 0 bases and V 4 bases, and 11 bases lay outside the gene matches. The CDR3 has 18 amino acids. CDR1 is MDHEN, CDR2 SYDVKM, per germline. CDR3 sequence: CASSSPILGGSNTGELFF. CDR3 bases: TGTGCCAGCAGTTCCCCGATATTAGGGGGCTCGAACACCGGGGAGCTGTTTTTT. The whole variable domain, remainder taken from reference TRBV28 and TRBJ2-2, is DVKVTQSSRYLVKRTGEKVFLECVQDMDHENMFWYRQDPGLGLRLIYFSYDVKMKEKGDIPEGYSVSREKKERFSLILESASTNQTSMYLCASSSPILGGSNTGELFFGEGSRLTVL.

This clonotype was recorded at least ten times. V usage is TRBV4-3 and J usage is TRBJ2-1; TRBD2 agrees at 9 bases. Trimming at V came to 4 bases and at J to 9 bases, leaving 19 bases not matched to a gene. In germline, CDR1 is LGHNA, CDR2 YSLEER. The CDR3 is 18 amino acids. CDR3 in amino acids: CASSPHGGSRGGRVEQFF. DNA for the CDR3: TGCGCCAGCAGCCCCCATGGAGGGTCGCGGGGGGGCCGGGTTGAGCAGTTCTTC.

In its sample, this clonotype was seen many times. The chain joins TRBV7-2 to TRBJ2-1; TRBD2 aligns across 10 bases. The CDR3 spans 14 residues. V shed 5 bases and J 13 bases; nucleotides not matched to a gene: 11. Germline V CDR1 and CDR2: SGHTA, FQGNSA. CDR3 residues: CASSPTLAGFLQFF. Here the CDR3 DNA reads TGTGCCAGCAGCCCCACACTAGCGGGGTTCCTTCAGTTCTTC.

Ten or more counts support this clonotype. V and J are TRBV20-1 and TRBJ2-5; unclear D gene. V lost 6 bases, J lost 5 bases, and 22 bases lay in between. In germline, CDR1 is DFQATT, CDR2 SNEGSKA (reference sequence). This CDR3 is built from 15 residues. This chain's CDR3 is CSAPLPTVAEETQYF. The CDR3 DNA sequence: TGCAGTGCCCCCCTCCCGACTGTAGCAGAGGAGACCCAGTACTTC.

V and J are TRBV29-1 and TRBJ1-3; unclear D gene. Germline CDR1 and CDR2: SQVTM and ANQGSEA. Trimming cost V 3 bases and J 1 base, with 10 bases left between them. The CDR3 sequence is 14 residues long. CDR3 amino acids: CSVEKGLSGNTIYF. The CDR3 DNA is TGCAGCGTTGAGAAGGGTTTATCTGGAAACACCATATATTTT.

This clonotype occurred many times. The CDR3 bases are TGTGCCAGTAGTATAATGGGACAGGGGGCGTTGGGCAATCAGCCCCAGCATTTT. Residues: CASSIMGQGALGNQPQHF. The J gene is TRBJ1-5, the V gene TRBV19; TRBD1 aligns across 12 bases. J gave up 2 bases and V 2 bases, and 7 bases lay outside the gene matches. Germline V gene lookup returns CDR1 LNHDA and CDR2 SQIVND (reference sequence). The CDR3 extends over 18 amino acids.

This clonotype was counted ten times or more. V and J are TRBV7-2 and TRBJ1-5; tentative D call: TRBD1 (6 bases). V dropped 5 bases and J dropped 8 bases, with 22 bases sitting between them. The CDR3 has 16 residues. Per germline, CDR1 SGHTA and CDR2 FQGNSA. DNA for the CDR3: TGTGCCAGCAGCACAGGGTCCACATCTTTTACGGAGCCCCAGCATTTT. Encoded protein: CASSTGSTSFTEPQHF.

In this sample, this clonotype turned up many times. The chain carries TRBV7-9 and TRBJ1-2, with 8 bases matching TRBD1. CDR3 length equals 13 residues. J gave up 8 bases and V 3 bases, and 5 bases lay outside the gene matches. Germline values: CDR1 SEHNR, CDR2 FQNEAQ (reference sequence). This CDR3 is CASSLTGEDGYTF. CDR3 bases: TGTGCCAGCAGCTTGACAGGGGAAGACGGCTACACCTTC.

Many counts were recorded for this clonotype. V gene TRBV14 combines with J gene TRBJ2-3; 12 bases line up with TRBD2. Per the germline V gene, CDR1 is SGHDN and CDR2 is FVKESK. This CDR3 comprises 21 residues. The V and J ends lost 0 bases and 2 bases, in that order; junction bases with no gene match: 15. The CDR3 sequence: CASSQDPGLAGTPLVTDTQYF. The CDR3 nucleotides are TGTGCCAGCAGCCAAGACCCAGGACTAGCGGGGACCCCACTAGTCACAGATACGCAGTATTTT.

This clonotype appeared many times. J is TRBJ2-3 and V is TRBV13; D not certain. Germline loops: CDR1 PRHDT, CDR2 FYEKMQ (reference sequence). The V end lost 0 bases, the J end lost 4 bases, and 2 bases lay between the germline ends. The length of the CDR3 is 12 residues. The CDR3 DNA reads as TGTGCCAGCAGCTTAGGACCAGATACGCAGTATTTT. This codes for CASSLGPDTQYF.

This clonotype appeared many times. The CDR3 here is CASSPYAGSVGVNTEAFF. CDR3 coding DNA: TGCGCCAGCAGCCCGTACGCGGGGAGCGTGGGGGTGAACACTGAAGCTTTCTTT. V and J are TRBV4-3 and TRBJ1-1; TRBD1 might be the D (5 bases). The CDR3 has 18 amino acids. Germline V gives CDR1 LGHNA, CDR2 YSLEER. The V and J ends lost 4 bases and 0 bases respectively, with 21 bases between them.

In its sample, this clonotype was seen many times. This chain connects TRBV27 to TRBJ2-5, with D possibly matching TRBD2 (5 bases). Per germline, CDR1 MNHEY and CDR2 SMNVEV (reference sequence). Trimming removed 8 bases at V and 5 bases at J, with 18 bases between. The CDR3 extends over 14 amino acids. CDR3 nucleotides: TGTGCCAGCGGACTTATGGTCGGCGGGGAGACCCAGTACTTC. This gives the protein CASGLMVGGETQYF.

This clonotype was observed many times. The V call is TRBV6-5, the J call TRBJ2-5, with a weak D call TRBD1 (6 bases). Trimming pared 0 bases from V and 5 bases from J, leaving 10 bases between. The CDR3 consists of 14 residues. CDR1 and CDR2 from the germline V gene are MNHEY and SVGAGI. The CDR3 loop reads CASSYSGGAETQYF. The CDR3 DNA reads as TGTGCCAGCAGTTACTCTGGGGGCGCGGAGACCCAGTACTTC.

This clonotype was counted ten times or more. The rearrangement links TRBV6-5 to TRBJ2-7; 9 bases are shared with TRBD2. Trimming cost V 10 bases and J 3 bases; bases outside gene matches: 7. Per germline, CDR1 MNHEY and CDR2 SVGAGI. This CDR3 comprises 13 residues. The DNA for the CDR3 is TGTGCCACCAACAGCGGGGGGTTCTACGAGCAGTACGTC. This sequence encodes CATNSGGFYEQYV.

This clonotype was seen ten or more times. V usage is TRBV5-4 and J usage is TRBJ2-3, with 11 bases identical to TRBD2. V shed 10 bases, J shed 3 bases, and the junction held 7 bases outside the gene matches. The CDR3 covers 14 residues. Germline values: CDR1 SGHNT, CDR2 YYREEE (reference sequence). This CDR3 reads CAGTLAGVTDTQYF. In DNA form, the CDR3 reads TGTGCCGGGACACTAGCGGGGGTGACAGATACGCAGTATTTT. The full variable domain, with the rest looked up from reference TRBV5-4 and TRBJ2-3, is ETGVTQSPTHLIKTRGQQVTLRCSSQSGHNTVSWYQQALGQGPQFIFQYYREEENGRGNFPPRFSGLQFPNYSSELNVNALELDDSALYLCAGTLAGVTDTQYFGPGTRLTVL.

In its sample, this clonotype was seen many times. The chain has TRBV24-1 and TRBJ2-3; TRBD2 matches 11 bases. The CDR3 spans 16 residues. Germline values: CDR1 KGHDR, CDR2 SFDVKD. V gave up 3 bases and J gave up 0 bases; unmatched junction bases: 1. The CDR3, as DNA: TGTGCCACCAGTGATCCTAGCGGGAGGAGCACAGATACGCAGTATTTT. Amino acid sequence: CATSDPSGRSTDTQYF.

This clonotype came up many times. The CDR3 is CASSQSRVERPRGNEQFF. The CDR3, as DNA: TGTGCCAGCAGCCAGAGTAGAGTCGAGCGACCGCGGGGGAATGAGCAGTTCTTC. The chain links TRBV7-8 to TRBJ2-1, with 7 bases identical to TRBD2. Trimming cost V 5 bases and J 7 bases; bases outside gene matches: 20. The germline CDR1 and CDR2 sequences are SGHVS and FQNEAQ. This CDR3 has 18 amino acids.

This clonotype has a count of ten or more. The gene calls are TRBV29-1 and TRBJ1-4; D is ambiguous. The CDR3 consists of 13 residues. CDR1 SQVTM and CDR2 ANQGSEA come from the germline V gene. Trimming cost V 5 bases and J 8 bases, with 15 bases left between them. For the CDR3, the DNA is TGCAGCGTTTCCTCCGCCGGCGGAGAAAAACTGTTTTTT. This gives the protein CSVSSAGGEKLFF.

This clonotype is medium-sized in the sample. The rearrangement joins TRBV7-6 to TRBJ2-5, with 7 bases that match TRBD1. The germline V gene encodes CDR1 SGHVS and CDR2 FNYEAQ. V shed 4 bases and J 5 bases; nucleotides not matched to a gene: 13. The CDR3 is 16 residues long. In DNA, the CDR3 is TGTGCCAGCAGCTCAGGGTTGACAGGGAGTAGGGAGACCCAGTACTTC. Translated: CASSSGLTGSRETQYF.

The sample holds many counts of this clonotype. CDR3 DNA: TGTGCCAGCAGAAGGACTAGCGGGGACAATGAGCAGTTCTTC. Protein product: CASRRTSGDNEQFF. The gene calls are TRBV7-2 and TRBJ2-1; TRBD2 agrees at 12 bases. The CDR3 spans 14 residues. Unmatched junction bases numbered 2, after V lost 6 bases and J lost 5 bases. Germline assignment: CDR1 SGHTA and CDR2 FQGNSA.

This clonotype was counted ten times or more. This sequence joins TRBV6-2 or TRBV6-3 and TRBJ1-6, with D possibly matching TRBD1 (6 bases). With 6 bases removed from V and 9 bases from J, the gap between germline ends came to 12 bases. The CDR3 has 13 residues. The germline V gene has CDR1 MNHEY and CDR2 SVGEGT. The CDR3 region has the DNA TGTGCCAGCAGAACAGGGCGGACTTCACCCCTCCACTTT. Its translation is CASRTGRTSPLHF.

This clonotype was found many times. V gene TRBV5-4 combines with J gene TRBJ2-5, with 9 bases identical to TRBD1. This CDR3 has 15 amino acids. CDR1 and CDR2 (germline): SGHNT, YYREEE (reference sequence). The trim removed 0 bases at V and 5 bases at J, leaving 5 bases unmatched. CDR3: CASSLVQGARETQYF. The CDR3 DNA reads TGTGCCAGCAGCTTGGTACAGGGGGCGAGGGAGACCCAGTACTTC.